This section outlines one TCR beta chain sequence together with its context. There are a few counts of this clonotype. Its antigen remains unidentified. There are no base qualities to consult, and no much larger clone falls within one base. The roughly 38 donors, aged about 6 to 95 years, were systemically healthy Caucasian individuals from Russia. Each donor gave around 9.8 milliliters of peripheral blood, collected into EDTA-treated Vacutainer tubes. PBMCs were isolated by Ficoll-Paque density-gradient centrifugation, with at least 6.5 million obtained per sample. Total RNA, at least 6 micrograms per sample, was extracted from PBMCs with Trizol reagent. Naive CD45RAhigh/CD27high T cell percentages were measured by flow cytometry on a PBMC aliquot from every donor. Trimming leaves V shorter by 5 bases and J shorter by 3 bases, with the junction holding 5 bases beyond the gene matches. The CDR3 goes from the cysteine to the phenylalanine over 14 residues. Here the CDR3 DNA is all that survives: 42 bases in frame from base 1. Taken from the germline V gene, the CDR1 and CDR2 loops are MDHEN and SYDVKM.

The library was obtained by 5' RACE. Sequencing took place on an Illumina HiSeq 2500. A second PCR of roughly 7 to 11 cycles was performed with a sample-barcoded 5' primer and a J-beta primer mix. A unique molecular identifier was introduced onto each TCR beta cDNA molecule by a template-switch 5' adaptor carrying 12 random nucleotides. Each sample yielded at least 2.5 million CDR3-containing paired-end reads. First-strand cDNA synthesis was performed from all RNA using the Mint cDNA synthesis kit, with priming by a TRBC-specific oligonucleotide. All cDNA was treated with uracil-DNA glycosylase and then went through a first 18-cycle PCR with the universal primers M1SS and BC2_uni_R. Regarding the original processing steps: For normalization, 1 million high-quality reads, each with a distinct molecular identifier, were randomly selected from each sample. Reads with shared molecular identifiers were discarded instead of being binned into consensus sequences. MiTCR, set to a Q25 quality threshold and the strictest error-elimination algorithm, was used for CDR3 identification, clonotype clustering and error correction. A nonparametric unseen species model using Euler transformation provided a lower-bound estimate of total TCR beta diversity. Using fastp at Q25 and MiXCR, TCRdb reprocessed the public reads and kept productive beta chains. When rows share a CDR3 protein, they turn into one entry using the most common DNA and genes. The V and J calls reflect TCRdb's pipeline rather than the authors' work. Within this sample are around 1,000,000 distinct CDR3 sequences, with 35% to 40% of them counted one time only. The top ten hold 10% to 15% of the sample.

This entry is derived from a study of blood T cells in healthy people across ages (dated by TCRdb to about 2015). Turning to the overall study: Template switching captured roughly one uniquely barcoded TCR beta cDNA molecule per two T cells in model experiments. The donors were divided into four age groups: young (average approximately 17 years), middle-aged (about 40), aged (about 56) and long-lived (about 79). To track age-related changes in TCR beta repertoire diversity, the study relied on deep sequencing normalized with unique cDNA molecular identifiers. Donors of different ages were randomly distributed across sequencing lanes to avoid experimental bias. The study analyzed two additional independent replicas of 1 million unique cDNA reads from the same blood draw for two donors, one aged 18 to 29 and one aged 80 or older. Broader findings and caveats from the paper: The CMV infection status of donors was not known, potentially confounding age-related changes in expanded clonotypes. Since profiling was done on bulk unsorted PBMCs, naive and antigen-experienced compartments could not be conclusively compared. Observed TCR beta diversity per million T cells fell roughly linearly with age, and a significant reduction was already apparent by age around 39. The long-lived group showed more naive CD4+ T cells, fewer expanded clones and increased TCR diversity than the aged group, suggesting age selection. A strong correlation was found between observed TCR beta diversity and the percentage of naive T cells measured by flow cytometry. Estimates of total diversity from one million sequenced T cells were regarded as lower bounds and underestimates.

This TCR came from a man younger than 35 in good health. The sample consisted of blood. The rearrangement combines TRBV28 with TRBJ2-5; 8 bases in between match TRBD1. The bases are TGTGCCAGCAGTCCTCAGGGGGCCGAAGAGACCCAGTACTTC. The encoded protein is CASSPQGAEETQYF.